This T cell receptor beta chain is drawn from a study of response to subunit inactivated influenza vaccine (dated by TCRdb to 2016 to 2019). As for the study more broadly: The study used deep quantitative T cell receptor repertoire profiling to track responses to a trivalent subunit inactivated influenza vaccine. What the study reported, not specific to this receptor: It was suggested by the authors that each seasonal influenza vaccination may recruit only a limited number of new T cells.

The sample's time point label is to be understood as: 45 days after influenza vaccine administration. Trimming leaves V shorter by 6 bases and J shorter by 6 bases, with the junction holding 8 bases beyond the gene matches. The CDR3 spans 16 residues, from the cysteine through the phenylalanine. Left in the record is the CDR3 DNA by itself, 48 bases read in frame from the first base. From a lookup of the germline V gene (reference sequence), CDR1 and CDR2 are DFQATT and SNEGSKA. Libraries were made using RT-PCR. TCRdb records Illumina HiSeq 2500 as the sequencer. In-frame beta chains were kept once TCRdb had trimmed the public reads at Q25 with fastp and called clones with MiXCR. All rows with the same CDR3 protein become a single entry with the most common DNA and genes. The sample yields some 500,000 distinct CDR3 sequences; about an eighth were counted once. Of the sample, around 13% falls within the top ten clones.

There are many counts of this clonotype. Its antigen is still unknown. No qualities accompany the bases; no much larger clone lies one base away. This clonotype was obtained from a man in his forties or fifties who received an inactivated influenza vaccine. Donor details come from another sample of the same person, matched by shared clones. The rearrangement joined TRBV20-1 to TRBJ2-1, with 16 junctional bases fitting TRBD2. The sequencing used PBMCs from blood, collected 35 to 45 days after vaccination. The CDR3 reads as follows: CSASGTSGRARNEQFF. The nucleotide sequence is TGCAGTGCAAGCGGGACTAGCGGGAGGGCCCGCAATGAGCAGTTCTTC.